Listed below are T cell receptor beta chains from one sample, sequenced in a study of blood T cells in healthy people across ages. TCRdb called the 5' RACE reads again in MiXCR, with one record for every CDR3 protein. Of hundreds of thousands of distinct CDR3 sequences in the sample, under 25% were seen once. Sequenced input: blood. Receptors originate from a man aged 65 to 79 in good health. CDR3s include the opening cysteine and the closing phenylalanine or tryptophan. D genes are given only for firm matches. Size is omitted from some rows. Given values are once, few, many or a class for expanded clones.

j_call	v_call	clone_size	d_call	cdr3_nt	cdr3_aa
TRBJ2-5	TRBV5-1	NA	TRBD2	TGCGCCAGCAGCACCGGACTAGTCCAAGAGACCCAGTACTTC	CASSTGLVQETQYF
TRBJ2-2	TRBV28	NA	NA	TGTGCCAGCAGTTTAGGGGTTGTCGGATCAGGGGAGCTGTTTTTT	CASSLGVVGSGELFF
TRBJ2-3	TRBV20-1	NA	NA	TGCAGTGCTTCAGACCCAAGGGCAGATACGCAGTATTTT	CSASDPRADTQYF
TRBJ2-5	TRBV9	NA	TRBD2	TGTGCCAGCAGCGTAGCACTAGCGGAAGAGACCCAGTACTTC	CASSVALAEETQYF
TRBJ2-5	TRBV9	few	NA	TGTGCCAGCAGCGTATTACCCCAAGAGACCCAGTACTTC	CASSVLPQETQYF
TRBJ2-7	TRBV5-8	NA	TRBD1	TGTGCCAGCAGCTTAACTCGGACAGGTTACTACGAGCAGTACTTC	CASSLTRTGYYEQYF
TRBJ1-1	TRBV13	NA	TRBD1	TGTGCCAGCAGCACAGGACAGGCCCCGGGAGCTTTCTTT	CASSTGQAPGAFF
TRBJ2-1	TRBV20-1	few	TRBD1	TGCAGTGCTGTGGACAGGGGGCTATCCTATAATGAGCAGTTCTTC	CSAVDRGLSYNEQFF
TRBJ2-1	TRBV28	many	TRBD2	TGTGCCAGCAGTTTAACTAGCGGGCACAGCTCCTACAATGAGCAGTTCTTC	CASSLTSGHSSYNEQFF
TRBJ2-1	TRBV6-2/TRBV6-3	few	TRBD2	TGTGCCAGCAGTTACCTAGCGGGACACTCCTACAATGAGCAGTTCTTC	CASSYLAGHSYNEQFF
TRBJ2-7	TRBV7-8	NA	NA	TGTGCCAGCAGCTTAGCGTATGACTACGAGCAGTACTTC	CASSLAYDYEQYF
TRBJ1-6	TRBV4-1	few	TRBD1	TGCGCCAGCAGCCAACCCCAGGGACAGACGAATTCACCCCTCCACTTT	CASSQPQGQTNSPLHF
TRBJ1-4	TRBV7-2	few	TRBD1	TGTGCCAGCAGCTACACCCTGGACAGGGGGCTTGAAAAACTGTTTTTT	CASSYTLDRGLEKLFF
TRBJ2-3	TRBV7-2	NA	TRBD2	TGTGCCAGCAGCCTGATAGCGGGATCAGATACGCAGTATTTT	CASSLIAGSDTQYF
TRBJ2-7	TRBV28	NA	TRBD2	TGTGCCAGCAGCCAACAGAGCGGGAGGGCCTCCTACGAGCAGTACTTC	CASSQQSGRASYEQYF
TRBJ2-5	TRBV11-2	NA	TRBD2	TGTGCCAGCAGCTTAGATTCCCTAAGTCCGCTACTAGCGGGAAAAGAGACCCAGTACTTC	CASSLDSLSPLLAGKETQYF
TRBJ2-2	TRBV5-1	few	NA	TGCGCCAGCAGCCCGGCCAGCCCTGGTGCGGGGGAGCTGTTTTTT	CASSPASPGAGELFF
TRBJ2-1	TRBV20-1	NA	TRBD2	TGCAGTGCGACTAGCATTGGGGACTCCTACAATGAGCAGTTCTTC	CSATSIGDSYNEQFF
TRBJ2-3	TRBV5-6	NA	TRBD2	TGTGCCAGCGTGCTAGCGGGAGAAGCTCCTAGCACAGATACGCAGTATTTT	CASVLAGEAPSTDTQYF
TRBJ2-1	TRBV5-5	few	NA	TGTGCCAGCAGCTATAGCGAGAACTTTTACAATGAGCAGTTCTTC	CASSYSENFYNEQFF
TRBJ2-1	TRBV20-1	NA	TRBD2	TGCAGCTCATCCGGACTAGCGGGAGTGATGTTCTTC	CSSSGLAGVMFF
TRBJ2-1	TRBV13	few	TRBD2	TGTGCCAGCAGCCCAGCCCCGGGACTAGGCTACAATGAGCAGTTCTTC	CASSPAPGLGYNEQFF
TRBJ2-3	TRBV7-8	NA	NA	TGTGCCAGCAGCTTAGAGCCTGGCACAGATACGCAGTATTTT	CASSLEPGTDTQYF
TRBJ1-4	TRBV4-1	NA	TRBD1	TGCGCCAGCAGCCCTCGGGACAGCCTAAATGAAAAACTGTTTTTT	CASSPRDSLNEKLFF
TRBJ2-1	TRBV11-2	few	TRBD2	TGTGCCAGCAGCTTAGGCATATCGGCGGGAGGCTACAATGAGCAGTTCTTC	CASSLGISAGGYNEQFF
TRBJ2-1	TRBV6-2/TRBV6-3	few	TRBD2	TGTGCCAGCAGCTTTATAGCGGGAGCTGGGGATGAGCAGTTCTTC	CASSFIAGAGDEQFF
TRBJ2-7	TRBV21-1	many	NA	TGTGCCCGAACTTGTACGGGCCGTGGCGAGCAGTACTTC	CARTCTGRGEQYF
TRBJ1-6	TRBV3-1	few	NA	TGTGCCAGCAGCCAAGATAGGCAGTTCAGCTCCTATAATTCACCCCTCCACTTT	CASSQDRQFSSYNSPLHF
TRBJ2-5	TRBV2	many	TRBD1	TGTGCCAGCAGTGAAGCCAGGGGGGAGACCCAGTACTTC	CASSEARGETQYF
TRBJ2-5	TRBV20-1	NA	TRBD2	TGCAGTGCTCCTAATAGCGGGAGGGCCCGAGAGACCCAGTACTTC	CSAPNSGRARETQYF
TRBJ2-1	TRBV6-2/TRBV6-3	few	NA	TGTGCCAGCACCAGGACGGGGACGTTCAATGAGCAGTTCTTC	CASTRTGTFNEQFF
TRBJ2-3	TRBV7-2	NA	TRBD2	TGTGCCAGCAGCTTAGCTAGCGGGATAACTTATACGCAGTATTTT	CASSLASGITYTQYF
TRBJ1-1	TRBV29-1	few	NA	TGCAGCGTTGAAGAACCGGCGGCGTCTTTCTTT	CSVEEPAASFF
TRBJ2-2	TRBV7-3	NA	NA	TGTGCCAGCAGCTTAGAGGAGCTGCCCACCGGGGAGCTGTTTTTT	CASSLEELPTGELFF
TRBJ2-1	TRBV5-1	few	NA	TGCGCCAGCAGCTTGAGTAACGACTACTACAATGAGCAGTTCTTC	CASSLSNDYYNEQFF
TRBJ2-3	TRBV12-3/TRBV12-4	NA	TRBD2	TGTGCCAGCAGTTCCCGGGGGGGGATTAGCACAGATACGCAGTATTTT	CASSSRGGISTDTQYF
TRBJ2-5	TRBV7-2	few	TRBD2	TGTGCCAGCAGCTTAGATCCCTCGACTAGCGGGACCTTC	CASSLDPSTSGTF
TRBJ2-1	TRBV7-9	NA	TRBD2	TGTGCCAGCAGCTTAATTATAGCGGGAGTCAAAGAGCAGTTCTTC	CASSLIIAGVKEQFF
TRBJ2-7	TRBV7-9	few	TRBD2	TGTGCCAGCAGCCGACTAGCGCAGAACCCCTCCGAGCAGTACTTC	CASSRLAQNPSEQYF
TRBJ2-1	TRBV10-3	NA	TRBD1	TGTGCCATCAGTGGATCCGGACAGGGGGGTTGCAATGAGCAGTTCTTC	CAISGSGQGGCNEQFF
TRBJ2-7	TRBV3-1	few	NA	TGTGCCAGCAGCCAAGGAGGGACAATCGTCTACGAGCAGTACTTC	CASSQGGTIVYEQYF
TRBJ2-1	TRBV20-1	NA	NA	TGCAGTGCTAGGGGCCGGGAGTTCTACAATGAGCAGTTCTTC	CSARGREFYNEQFF
TRBJ2-5	TRBV28	few	NA	TGTGCCAGCAGTCAGCAGGGTTTCAAAGAGACCCAGTACTTC	CASSQQGFKETQYF
TRBJ2-5	TRBV20-1	NA	NA	TGCAGTGCCGAGGGGGGTCGAGAGACCCAGTACTTC	CSAEGGRETQYF
TRBJ2-7	TRBV20-1	few	TRBD1	TGCAGTGCTAGAGGGACAGGTTACGACGAGCAGTACTTC	CSARGTGYDEQYF
TRBJ2-1	TRBV15	few	TRBD2	TGTGCCACCAGCGATTTTAGTGGGACTAGCGCCTACAATGAGCAGTTCTTC	CATSDFSGTSAYNEQFF
TRBJ2-1	TRBV29-1	few	NA	TGCAGCGTTGAAAGGGGGAGGGGGATAAACAATGAGCAGTTCTTC	CSVERGRGINNEQFF